Below are 15 T cell receptor beta chains sequenced from a single sample in a study of OX40 agonist ivuxolimab in advanced cancers. TCRdb's copy holds only in-frame clones and misses some; the assay was immunoSEQ multiplex PCR. The repertoire has some 70,000 clones, roughly 90% of them found once; the top ten carry approximately 0.98%. The sample consisted of CD4+ or CD8+ T cells sorted from blood, taken in a trial of the OX40 agonist ivuxolimab. These receptors all come from an adult with an advanced solid tumor such as melanoma, head and neck, liver or kidney cancer.

The chain couples TRBV21-1 to TRBJ2-7. TRBV21-1 is termed a pseudogene. This CDR3 spans 15 amino acids. The CDR3 DNA reads as TGTGCCAGCAGCAATTTAGTAGGCGTGACCTACGAGCAGTACTTC. Its translation is CASSNLVGVTYEQYF.

The rearrangement joins TRBV7-9 to TRBJ2-5; D not resolved. The CDR3 is 14 residues long. The V end was cut by 0 bases, the J end by 5 bases, with 10 bases between. CDR1 is SEHNR and CDR2 is FQNEAQ in the germline V gene (reference sequence). CDR3: CASSLAVVQETQYF. In nucleotides, the CDR3 is TGTGCCAGCAGCTTAGCCGTAGTGCAGGAGACCCAGTACTTC.

This chain connects TRBV28 to TRBJ1-2; D not resolved. The CDR3 is 12 amino acids. Germline CDR1 MDHEN, CDR2 SYDVKM. The ends were cut back, 4 bases at V and 3 bases at J, with 6 bases in the middle. This chain's CDR3 is CASSSTDYGYTF. Here the CDR3 DNA reads TGTGCCAGCAGTTCGACGGACTATGGCTACACCTTC.

This chain links TRBV6-6 with TRBJ1-1, with D possibly TRBD1 on 6 matching bases. V was pared by 0 bases and J by 0 bases, with 8 bases between. The CDR3 spans 15 residues. The V gene's germline CDR1 is MNHNY and CDR2 SVGAGI (reference sequence). The DNA of the CDR3 is TGTGCCAGCAGTTACTCCGGGACATTGAACACTGAAGCTTTCTTT. It codes for CASSYSGTLNTEAFF.

This chain links TRBV4-2 with TRBJ2-6; 8 bases are a match to TRBD1. Losses at the gene ends were 4 bases for V and 3 bases for J; bases not matched to a gene: 8. Germline CDR1 LGHNA, CDR2 YNFKEQ. The length of the CDR3 is 17 residues. CDR3 residues: CASSPPDRDDGANVLTF. The DNA of the CDR3 is TGTGCCAGCAGCCCTCCGGACAGGGATGATGGGGCCAACGTCCTGACTTTC.

The V and J genes are TRBV7-9 and TRBJ1-2; D is perhaps TRBD1 (5 bases). The CDR3 is 15 amino acids. The V gene lost 1 base and the J gene lost 4 bases, with 13 bases spanning the gap. The germline gives CDR1 SEHNR, CDR2 FQNEAQ (reference sequence). As DNA, the CDR3 is TGTGCCAGCAGCTTAGGGGGGGAAGTTCTCTATGGCTACACCTTC. As protein: CASSLGGEVLYGYTF.

The rearrangement uses TRBV19 and TRBJ1-2, with D unclear. With 5 bases removed from V and 4 bases from J, the gap between germline ends came to 17 bases. Germline assignment: CDR1 LNHDA and CDR2 SQIVND (reference sequence). The CDR3 totals 15 residues. In DNA form, the CDR3 reads TGTGCCAGTAGTCGGACGGCGAGTAAAGTCTATGGCTACACCTTC. It is translated as CASSRTASKVYGYTF.

The J gene is TRBJ1-3, the V gene TRBV28, with no clear D. The CDR3 runs to 15 residues. Trimming took off 5 bases at V and 0 bases at J, with 11 bases between the two ends. CDR1 is MDHEN, CDR2 SYDVKM, per germline. CDR3 sequence reads: CASSVRRVSGNTIYF. The DNA of the CDR3 is TGTGCCAGCAGTGTCCGTAGGGTCTCTGGAAACACCATATATTTT. Together with reference TRBV28 and TRBJ1-3, the CDR3 gives the full variable domain: DVKVTQSSRYLVKRTGEKVFLECVQDMDHENMFWYRQDPGLGLRLIYFSYDVKMKEKGDIPEGYSVSREKKERFSLILESASTNQTSMYLCASSVRRVSGNTIYFGEGSWLTVV.

V is TRBV7-9 and J is TRBJ2-1; maybe TRBD1 (5 bases). CDR1 SEHNR and CDR2 FQNEAQ come from the germline V gene (reference sequence). V lost 0 bases and J 6 bases, leaving 6 bases between the germline ends. This CDR3 region has 13 residues. In DNA, the CDR3 is TGTGCCAGCAGCTTAGCGACAGTCAATGAGCAGTTCTTC. It yields the protein CASSLATVNEQFF.

The chain combines TRBV28 with TRBJ1-2, with D possibly TRBD1 on 6 matching bases. The germline CDR1 and CDR2 sequences are MDHEN and SYDVKM. The CDR3 consists of 17 residues. With 6 bases removed from V and 3 bases from J, the gap between germline ends came to 23 bases. In DNA, the CDR3 is TGTGCCAGCAGCTACTCATTGGGGGCAGATTTTGACTATGGCTACACCTTC. As protein: CASSYSLGADFDYGYTF.

V gene TRBV5-4 combines with J gene TRBJ2-1; TRBD2 agrees at 13 bases. This CDR3 spans 14 amino acids. V shed 3 bases, J shed 12 bases, and the junction held 6 bases outside the gene matches. Looked up from germline, CDR1 is SGHNT and CDR2 is YYREEE (reference sequence). CDR3 nucleotide sequence: TGTGCCAGCAGCTCCGGACTAGCGGGAGAGCGGCAGTTCTTC. Translated: CASSSGLAGERQFF.

The chain carries TRBV7-9 and TRBJ2-1; TRBD2 is a possible D gene (5 bases). Looked up from germline, CDR1 is SEHNR and CDR2 is FQNEAQ (reference sequence). The CDR3 totals 15 residues. Trimming cost V 0 bases and J 4 bases, with 10 bases left between them. The CDR3 bases are TGTGCCAGCAGCTTAGCGGGAGACGCTTACAATGAGCAGTTCTTC. It codes for CASSLAGDAYNEQFF.

This chain joins TRBV6-6 and TRBJ2-1; D tentatively fits TRBD1 or TRBD2 (5 bases each). The germline V gene encodes CDR1 MNHNY and CDR2 SVGAGI (reference sequence). V was cut by 2 bases and J by 8 bases, with 7 bases left in between. The CDR3 loop spans 12 amino acids. CDR3 sequence: CASSYRGHEQFF. CDR3 sequence (DNA): TGTGCCAGCAGTTACCGGGGCCATGAGCAGTTCTTC.

V usage is TRBV28 and J usage is TRBJ2-7, with D tentatively TRBD2 (7 bases). Germline-derived CDR1 and CDR2 are MDHEN and SYDVKM. The germline V and J ends were trimmed by 10 bases and 5 bases, with 18 bases remaining between them. CDR3 length: 13 residues. The chain's CDR3 is CATLPGGLHEQYF. The CDR3 coding sequence is TGTGCCACCCTCCCCGGGGGGCTCCACGAGCAGTACTTC.

The rearrangement links TRBV13 to TRBJ1-1; 8 positions agree with TRBD1. The V segment lost 5 bases and the J segment 4 bases; nucleotides outside the gene matches: 15. Germline V CDR1 and CDR2: PRHDT, FYEKMQ (reference sequence). This CDR3 comprises 17 residues. The CDR3 DNA sequence: TGTGCCAGCAGCCTCAGGACAGGGAGGGTCTGGGGCACTGAAGCTTTCTTT. Its protein is CASSLRTGRVWGTEAFF.